A single sample is the source of the 21 T cell receptor beta chains below, sequenced in a study of chemoradiotherapy in HPV16-positive cancers (dated by TCRdb to 2021 to 2024). Library preparation employed the immunoSEQ multiplex PCR assay. TCRdb stores this immuneACCESS table with in-frame sequences only. Part of the clones is absent; in the studies checked, under half of the shortfall reflects unresolved V genes, and no reason is known for the rest. Within this sample are approximately 28,000 clones, with 90% to 95% of them counted one time only. Of the sample, under 25% is held by the ten largest clones. This material consisted of blood, taken from a patient who underwent chemoradiotherapy. All receptors derive from a human donor with HPV-associated anogenital cancer.

The chain is built from TRBV11-2 and TRBJ2-7, with TRBD2 matching 8 bases. The CDR3 runs to 15 residues. CDR1 is SGHAT, CDR2 FQNNGV, per germline. Trimming removed 0 bases from V and 4 bases from J; junction bases left unmatched: 5. The CDR3 DNA reads as TGTGCCAGCAGCTTAGAGGGCGGGGGGAGGTACGAGCAGTACTTC. It codes for CASSLEGGGRYEQYF. The full variable domain, with the rest looked up from reference TRBV11-2 and TRBJ2-7, is EAGVAQSPRYKIIEKRQSVAFWCNPISGHATLYWYQQILGQGPKLLIQFQNNGVVDDSQLPKDRFSAERLKGVDSTLKIQPAKLEDSAVYLCASSLEGGGRYEQYFGPGTRLTVT.

This chain connects TRBV30 to TRBJ1-5; D is possibly TRBD1 (5 bases). Germline loops: CDR1 GTSNPN, CDR2 SVGIG (reference sequence). Between the trimmed V and J ends, which lost 2 bases and 3 bases, there was a span of 17 bases. This CDR3 is 16 amino acids long. CDR3 DNA sequence: TGTGCCTGGAGTTCAGGGTCCTCAGGGATCAATCAGCCCCAGCATTTT. It encodes CAWSSGSSGINQPQHF. Full variable domain (remainder filled in from reference TRBV30 and TRBJ1-5): SQTIHQWPATLVQPVGSPLSLECTVEGTSNPNLYWYRQAAGRGLQLLFYSVGIGQISSEVPQNLSASRPQDRQFILSSKKLLLSDSGFYLCAWSSGSSGINQPQHFGDGTRLSIL.

V usage is TRBV6-6 and J usage is TRBJ2-3; either TRBD1 or TRBD2 may supply D (6 bases each). The germline V gene encodes CDR1 MNHNY and CDR2 SVGAGI (reference sequence). The length of the CDR3 is 16 residues. Trimming removed 2 bases at V and 1 base at J, with 13 bases between. In DNA, the CDR3 is TGTGCCAGCAGTTACCCTCGGGGGCGAGGCACAGATACGCAGTATTTT. Amino acid sequence: CASSYPRGRGTDTQYF.

V gene TRBV7-9 combines with J gene TRBJ1-1, with 7 nucleotides matching TRBD1. V was pared by 3 bases and J by 7 bases, with 5 bases of the junction left unmatched. Germline V lookup: CDR1 SEHNR, CDR2 FQNEAQ (reference sequence). The CDR3 is made up of 13 amino acids. The CDR3 DNA is TGTGCCAGCAGCTTCGAGACAGGGCTTGAAGCTTTCTTT. Amino acid sequence: CASSFETGLEAFF.

In DNA form, the CDR3 reads TGTGCCAGGAGACAGGGTTCGATGTCAGATACGCAGTATTTT. Its translation: CARRQGSMSDTQYF. The gene calls are TRBV25-1 and TRBJ2-3, with 7 bases lining up with TRBD1. J gave up 4 bases and V 9 bases, and 10 bases lay outside the gene matches. Per the germline V gene, CDR1 is MGHDK and CDR2 is SYGVNS. This CDR3 comprises 14 residues.

The chain has TRBV7-6 and TRBJ2-6; D is ambiguous. The germline CDR1 and CDR2 sequences are SGHVS and FNYEAQ. The CDR3 runs 14 residues. V lost 5 bases and J lost 0, with 5 bases in between. CDR3 sequence reads: CASSLYSGANVLTF. The DNA for the CDR3 is TGTGCCAGCAGCCTTTACTCTGGGGCCAACGTCCTGACTTTC.

This chain joins TRBV28 and TRBJ1-1; TRBD1 matches 7 bases. This CDR3 is built from 15 residues. V trimming: 1 base; J trimming: 8 bases; junction bases outside the gene matches: 10. CDR1 and CDR2 from the germline V gene are MDHEN and SYDVKM. The CDR3 bases are TGTGCCAGCAGTTTATTGGGCAGGGGGGATTCCGAAGCTTTCTTT. This encodes CASSLLGRGDSEAFF.

The chain uses TRBV9 and TRBJ2-5, with 9 bases identical to TRBD1. Germline V gene data show CDR1 as SGDLS and CDR2 as YYNGEE. CDR3 size: 18 residues. V was pared by 0 bases and J by 1 base, with 10 bases of the junction left unmatched. CDR3 coding DNA: TGTGCCAGCAGCGTAGCGGGCCTGGGACAGGGCGCCCAAGAGACCCAGTACTTC. Translated: CASSVAGLGQGAQETQYF.

This chain joins TRBV6-6 and TRBJ2-7; the D gene is possibly TRBD2 (5 bases). V was cut by 0 bases and J by 7 bases, with 7 bases left in between. This CDR3 has 12 amino acids. CDR1 is MNHNY, CDR2 SVGAGI, per germline (reference sequence). This CDR3 reads CASSYSTGEQYF. The CDR3 DNA reads as TGTGCCAGCAGTTACTCGACGGGGGAGCAGTACTTC.

The V gene is TRBV4-2, the J gene TRBJ2-7; 8 positions agree with TRBD2. The ends lost 1 base at V and 3 bases at J; junction bases unmatched: 8. Germline V gene sequence: CDR1 LGHNA, CDR2 YNFKEQ. The CDR3 has 16 residues. Here the CDR3 DNA reads TGTGCCAGCAGCCAAGGCCAGACGGGGGGGATCTACGAGCAGTACTTC. This translates into CASSQGQTGGIYEQYF.

The chain links TRBV5-1 to TRBJ2-7, with D perhaps TRBD1 or TRBD2 (5 bases each). This CDR3 contains 14 residues. Trimming took off 3 bases at V and 10 bases at J, with 20 bases between the two ends. The germline CDR1 and CDR2 sequences are SGHRS and YFSETQ. CDR3 loop: CASSSLPQIGAQYF. DNA of the CDR3: TGCGCCAGCAGCTCCCTCCCCCAAATCGGGGCACAGTACTTC. Supplemented by reference TRBV5-1 and TRBJ2-7, the full variable domain reads KAGVTQTPRYLIKTRGQQVTLSCSPISGHRSVSWYQQTPGQGLQFLFEYFSETQRNKGNFPGRFSGRQFSNSRSEMNVSTLELGDSALYLCASSSLPQIGAQYFGPGTRLTVT.

CDR3 DNA: TGTGCCAGCAGCATTCACCGCAGGTCCTCCTATAATTCACCCCTCCACTTT. Protein product: CASSIHRRSSYNSPLHF. The V and J genes are TRBV5-6 and TRBJ1-6; D unclear. V was clipped by 4 bases and J by 0 bases, with 14 bases between them. The CDR3 consists of 17 residues. Germline V CDR1 and CDR2: SGHDT, YYEEEE.

The chain carries TRBV29-1 and TRBJ1-2, with 8 bases aligning to TRBD1. Germline V gene sequence: CDR1 SQVTM, CDR2 ANQGSEA. V lost 7 bases and J lost 0; bases outside the gene matches: 13. This CDR3 spans 16 amino acids. The CDR3 is CSARFWGQDPNYGYTF. The DNA for the CDR3 is TGCAGCGCGAGGTTTTGGGGACAGGACCCTAACTATGGCTACACCTTC.

The chain is built from TRBV7-2 and TRBJ2-7; D gene ambiguous. The V end lost 2 bases, the J end lost 2 bases, and 7 bases lay between the germline ends. The germline V gene has CDR1 SGHTA and CDR2 FQGNSA. The CDR3 length is 13 residues. The CDR3 spells CASSLTFPYEQYF. Written as DNA, the CDR3 is TGTGCCAGCAGCTTAACCTTCCCCTACGAGCAGTACTTC. Combining the CDR3 with reference TRBV7-2 and TRBJ2-7 gives the whole variable domain GAGVSQSPSNKVTEKGKDVELRCDPISGHTALYWYRQSLGQGLEFLIYFQGNSAPDKSGLPSDRFSAERTGGSVSTLTIQRTQQEDSAVYLCASSLTFPYEQYFGPGTRLTVT.

The rearrangement links TRBV19 to TRBJ1-2, with a possible D match to TRBD1 (6 bases). Trimming took off 6 bases at V and 0 bases at J, with 17 bases between the two ends. Germline V gene data show CDR1 as LNHDA and CDR2 as SQIVND (reference sequence). This CDR3 is built from 16 residues. CDR3 protein: CASSTQGRYTNYGYTF. The CDR3 nucleotides are TGTGCCAGTAGCACACAGGGCCGCTACACTAACTATGGCTACACCTTC. Filled out from reference TRBV19 and TRBJ1-2, the complete variable domain reads DGGITQSPKYLFRKEGQNVTLSCEQNLNHDAMYWYRQDPGQGLRLIYYSQIVNDFQKGDIAEGYSVSREKKESFPLTVTSAQKNPTAFYLCASSTQGRYTNYGYTFGSGTRLTVV.

The V gene is TRBV6-1, the J gene TRBJ2-5, with D maybe TRBD1 (5 bases). V was clipped by 4 bases and J by 6 bases, with 15 bases between them. In germline, CDR1 is MNHNS, CDR2 SASEGT. The CDR3 has 14 amino acids. CDR3 sequence: CASSGGPGYQTQYF. CDR3 DNA sequence: TGTGCCAGCAGTGGGGGCCCGGGCTACCAGACCCAGTACTTC.

The V and J genes are TRBV5-1 and TRBJ2-3; 9 bases map to TRBD1. The CDR3 spans 15 residues. Looked up from germline, CDR1 is SGHRS and CDR2 is YFSETQ. Trimming removed 1 base from V and 4 bases from J; junction bases left unmatched: 4. The chain's CDR3 is CASSLSTGGPDTQYF. CDR3 nucleotide sequence: TGCGCCAGCAGCTTGTCGACAGGGGGGCCAGATACGCAGTATTTT.

The gene calls are TRBV6-5 and TRBJ2-7; TRBD2 matches 9 bases. Germline V CDR1 and CDR2: MNHEY, SVGAGI. The CDR3 spans 15 residues. V gave up 0 bases and J gave up 2 bases; unmatched junction bases: 2. Here the CDR3 reads CASSYSAGGPYEQYF. The CDR3 DNA reads as TGTGCCAGCAGTTACTCCGCGGGAGGGCCCTACGAGCAGTACTTC.

The CDR3 here is CASSPPGTYEQYF. The CDR3 DNA reads TGTGCCAGCTCACCACCAGGGACCTACGAGCAGTACTTC. The chain links TRBV18 to TRBJ2-7; D remains unclear. The CDR3 is 13 amino acids. Trimming took off 0 bases at V and 2 bases at J, with 5 bases between the two ends. Germline V gene lookup returns CDR1 KGHSH and CDR2 LQKENI.

The chain combines TRBV6-4 with TRBJ2-6; TRBD1 matches 7 bases. The V gene's germline CDR1 is MRHNA and CDR2 SNTAGT. J lost 0 bases, V lost 7 bases, and 18 bases had no gene match. This CDR3 contains 20 residues. DNA of the CDR3: TGTGCCAGCAATGCACCCCCACCGGGACAGACGGGCTCTGGGGCCAACGTCCTGACTTTC. This translates into CASNAPPPGQTGSGANVLTF.

The rearrangement joins TRBV5-4 to TRBJ2-5; TRBD2 matches 16 bases. With 2 bases clipped from V and 4 bases from J, the junction kept 11 bases outside the gene matches. Germline V lookup: CDR1 SGHNT, CDR2 YYREEE (reference sequence). The CDR3 loop spans 19 amino acids. The CDR3 DNA follows: TGTGCCAGCAGCTTTCCCGGGACTAGCGGGAGGGCCGGAGGAGAGACCCAGTACTTC. Protein product: CASSFPGTSGRAGGETQYF.